Reported below is one TCR beta chain. CDR3 length: 21 amino acids. Trimming at V came to 0 bases and at J to 4 bases, leaving 18 bases not matched to a gene. Germline V gene data show CDR1 as LGHNT and CDR2 as FRNRAP. The data originate from a study of blood T cell repertoires in COVID-19. The authors' processing: By means of reference gene primer amplification, nucleated cell counts were estimated. Here immunoSEQ multiplex PCR was the method, and the copy in TCRdb shows in-frame clones only, minus some. The V and J calls and clone size come from that table; D and trimming were worked out from the DNA. The table has just over 95,000 clones, around 76% seen once.

This receptor was taken from an elderly man with acute or convalescent COVID-19. Sequencing was performed on peripheral blood. This chain connects TRBV12-5 to TRBJ1-4; 9 bases match TRBD1. CDR3 region: CASGLVWARRDRDILNEKLFF. CDR3 coding DNA: TGTGCTAGTGGTTTGGTATGGGCCCGCCGGGACAGGGATATACTTAATGAAAAACTGTTTTTT.